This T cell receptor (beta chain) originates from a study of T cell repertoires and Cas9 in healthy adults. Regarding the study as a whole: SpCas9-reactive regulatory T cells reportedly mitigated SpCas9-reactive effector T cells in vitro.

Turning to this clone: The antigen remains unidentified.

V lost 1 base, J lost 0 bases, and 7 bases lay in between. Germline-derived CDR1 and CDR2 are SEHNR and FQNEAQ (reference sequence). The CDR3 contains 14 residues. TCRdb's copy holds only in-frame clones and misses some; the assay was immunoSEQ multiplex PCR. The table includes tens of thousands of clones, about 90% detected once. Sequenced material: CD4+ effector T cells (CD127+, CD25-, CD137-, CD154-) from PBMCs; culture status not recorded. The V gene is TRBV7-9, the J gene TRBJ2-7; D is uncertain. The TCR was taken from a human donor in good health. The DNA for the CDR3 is TGTGCCAGCAGCTTAGGCCAGAGCTCCTACGAGCAGTACTTC. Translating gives CASSLGQSSYEQYF.